The TCR beta chain under discussion was sequenced for a study of preoperative IRX-2 immunotherapy in early breast cancer. CDR3 length: 15 residues. Germline assignment: CDR1 MGHDK and CDR2 SYGVNS. V trimming: 7 bases; J trimming: 6 bases; junction bases outside the gene matches: 12. Indicated treatment: preoperative locoregional IRX-2 cytokine immunotherapy. This phase Ib study tested locoregional IRX-2 cytokine immunotherapy given before surgery. Libraries were prepared by immunoSEQ multiplex PCR; TCRdb keeps only in-frame clonotypes and omits some of them. This table has about 23,000 clones, around 89% appearing once. This clone has just a few counts.

This receptor was identified in a human donor with breast cancer. The chain employs TRBV25-1 and TRBJ2-3, with 8 positions matching TRBD1. Sequencing used tumor tissue, obtained after IRX-2 immunotherapy. CDR3 loop: CASKEATGAPDTQYF. CDR3 coding DNA: TGTGCCAGCAAGGAAGCGACAGGGGCCCCGGATACGCAGTATTTT.